The clone carrying this T cell receptor beta chain showed up just once. Profiled with immunoSEQ multiplex PCR; TCRdb holds only in-frame clones, not every one. The profile shows roughly 60,000 clones, 94% of them singletons. CDR1 and CDR2 (germline): ENHRY, SYGVKD. This CDR3 comprises 13 residues. The V end lost 6 bases, the J end lost 1 base, and 9 bases lay between the germline ends. This sample was included in a study of control samples from healthy donors and cancer patients. Sequencing used blood. The J gene is TRBJ2-5, the V gene TRBV10-3; tentative D call: TRBD2 (5 bases). The origin of this receptor is a man younger than 40 in good health. As DNA, the CDR3 is TGTGCCATCAGACGGGAATCCCAAGAGACCCAGTACTTC. As protein: CAIRRESQETQYF.